This T cell receptor (beta chain) is from a study of blood T cell repertoires in COVID-19. On the study more broadly: Italy, Spain and the United States were the sources of the convalescent and acute COVID-19 samples. Sources were T cells, B-cell-depleted T cells, or PBMCs; the material itself was cDNA or gDNA.

This clone was seen a handful of times. In the authors' methods: Using reference gene primer amplification, nucleated cell counts were estimated. This table comes from immunoSEQ multiplex PCR, and its TCRdb copy is limited to in-frame clones, with some not included. V and J calls and clone size are copied from that table; D and trimming were computed from the DNA. The sample lists 140,000 or so clones, around three quarters occurring once. With V trimmed by 3 bases and J by 7 bases, 6 bases remained unmatched. This CDR3 is 15 amino acids long. CDR1 and CDR2 (germline): LNHNV, YYDKDF (reference sequence).

The clonotype comes from a man aged 55 to 69 with acute or convalescent COVID-19. V is TRBV15 and J is TRBJ2-2; 9 bases line up with TRBD1. Specimen: peripheral blood. This CDR3 is CATSSSGTGIGELFF. In DNA, the CDR3 is TGTGCCACCAGCAGTTCAGGGACAGGGATCGGGGAGCTGTTTTTT.